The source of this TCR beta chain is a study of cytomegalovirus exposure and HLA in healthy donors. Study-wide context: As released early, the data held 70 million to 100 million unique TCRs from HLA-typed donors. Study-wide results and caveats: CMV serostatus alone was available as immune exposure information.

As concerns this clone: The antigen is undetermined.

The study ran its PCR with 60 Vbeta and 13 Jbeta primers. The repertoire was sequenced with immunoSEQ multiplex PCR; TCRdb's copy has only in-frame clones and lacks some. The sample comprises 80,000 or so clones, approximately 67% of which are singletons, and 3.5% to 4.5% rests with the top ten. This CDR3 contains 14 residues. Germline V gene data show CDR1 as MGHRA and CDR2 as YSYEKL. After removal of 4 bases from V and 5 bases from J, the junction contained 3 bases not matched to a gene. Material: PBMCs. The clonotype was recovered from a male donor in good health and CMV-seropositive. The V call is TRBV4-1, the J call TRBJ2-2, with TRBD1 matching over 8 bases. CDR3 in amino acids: CASSRQGATGELFF. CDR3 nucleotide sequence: TGCGCCAGCAGCCGTCAGGGGGCGACCGGGGAGCTGTTTTTT.